This T cell receptor (beta chain) was sequenced for a study of blood T cell repertoires in COVID-19. Study overall: Sites in the United States, Italy and Spain provided acute and convalescent COVID-19 samples.

The data were produced by immunoSEQ multiplex PCR, yet TCRdb's version contains in-frame clones alone and is incomplete. The table shows approximately 180,000 clones, with approximately 83% occurring only once. V shed 0 bases and J shed 8 bases, with 12 bases lying between them. Looked up from germline, CDR1 is SGDLS and CDR2 is YYNGEE. The CDR3 contains 14 residues. V and J are TRBV9 and TRBJ2-1; tentatively, D is TRBD1 (5 bases). The receptor was derived from a human donor with active or convalescent COVID-19. The donor label of this sample is uncertain. The source material was peripheral blood. Here the CDR3 reads CASSVEIGVYEQFF. In DNA, the CDR3 is TGTGCCAGCAGCGTAGAAATAGGGGTCTATGAGCAGTTCTTC. The full variable domain, completed using reference TRBV9 and TRBJ2-1, is DSGVTQTPKHLITATGQRVTLRCSPRSGDLSVYWYQQSLDQGLQFLIQYYNGEERAKGNILERFSAQQFPDLHSELNLSSLELGDSALYFCASSVEIGVYEQFFGPGTRLTVL.